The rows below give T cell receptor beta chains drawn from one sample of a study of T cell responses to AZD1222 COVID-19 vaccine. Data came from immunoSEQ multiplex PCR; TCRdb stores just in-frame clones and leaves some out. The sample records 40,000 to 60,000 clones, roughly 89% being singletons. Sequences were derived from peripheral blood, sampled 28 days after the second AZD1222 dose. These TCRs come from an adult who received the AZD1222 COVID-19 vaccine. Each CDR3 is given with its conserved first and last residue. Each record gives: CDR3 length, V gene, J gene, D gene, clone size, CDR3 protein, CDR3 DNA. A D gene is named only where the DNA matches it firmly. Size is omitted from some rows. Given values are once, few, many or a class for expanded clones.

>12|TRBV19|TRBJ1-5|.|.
CAILPRGWPQHF
TGTGCCATCCTCCCCCGGGGTTGGCCCCAGCATTTT
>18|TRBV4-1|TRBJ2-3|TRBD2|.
CASSQVRGLAGGTDTQYF
TGCGCCAGCAGCCAAGTCCGGGGACTAGCGGGAGGGACAGATACGCAGTATTTT
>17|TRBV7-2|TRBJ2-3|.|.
CASSLAQTERSTDTQYF
TGTGCCAGCAGCTTAGCGCAAACAGAGCGTAGCACAGATACGCAGTATTTT
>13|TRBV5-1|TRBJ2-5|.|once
CASSLLELETQYF
TGCGCCAGCAGCTTGTTGGAATTGGAGACCCAGTACTTC
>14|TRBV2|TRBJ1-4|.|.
CATLPEQSAEKLFF
TGTGCCACCCTACCGGAACAGTCGGCTGAAAAACTGTTTTTT
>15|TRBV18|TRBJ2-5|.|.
CASSPPSRAQETQYF
TGTGCCAGCTCACCACCATCCAGAGCGCAAGAGACCCAGTACTTC
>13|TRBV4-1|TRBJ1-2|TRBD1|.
CASSQQGVYGYTF
TGCGCCAGCAGCCAACAGGGGGTCTATGGCTACACCTTC
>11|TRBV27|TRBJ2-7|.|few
CASGTSYEQYF
TGTGCCAGCGGCACGTCCTACGAGCAGTACTTC
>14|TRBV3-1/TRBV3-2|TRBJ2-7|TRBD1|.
CASSHRQGDNEQYF
TGTGCCAGCAGCCATAGACAGGGGGATAACGAGCAGTACTTC
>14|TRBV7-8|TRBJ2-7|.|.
CASSSRTVYYEQYF
TGTGCCAGCAGCTCGCGGACGGTTTACTACGAGCAGTACTTC
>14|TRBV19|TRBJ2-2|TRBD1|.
CATVRTGGSGELFF
TGTGCCACAGTTAGGACAGGGGGCTCCGGGGAGCTGTTTTTT
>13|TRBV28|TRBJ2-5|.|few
CASYLTGRGTQYF
TGTGCCAGTTACCTGACAGGGAGGGGGACCCAGTACTTC
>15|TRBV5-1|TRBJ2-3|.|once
CASSPPLAGTDTQYF
TGCGCCAGCAGCCCTCCCTTAGCGGGCACAGATACGCAGTATTTT
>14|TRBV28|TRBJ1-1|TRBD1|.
CASSPRQGRTEAFF
TGTGCCAGCAGTCCCCGACAGGGACGGACTGAAGCTTTCTTT
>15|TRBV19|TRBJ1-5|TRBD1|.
CASSPTGTGDQPQHF
TGTGCCAGTAGTCCGACCGGGACAGGGGATCAGCCCCAGCATTTT
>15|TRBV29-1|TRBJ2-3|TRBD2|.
CSAITSGRAADAQYF
TGCAGCGCCATTACTAGCGGGAGGGCCGCAGATGCGCAGTATTTT
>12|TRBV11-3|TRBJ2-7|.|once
CASSLDSGEQYF
TGTGCCAGCAGCTTAGATTCGGGCGAGCAGTACTTC
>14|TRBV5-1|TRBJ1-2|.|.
CASSTHQGDYGYTF
TGCGCCAGCAGCACGCACCAGGGTGACTATGGCTACACCTTC
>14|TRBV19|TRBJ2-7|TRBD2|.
CASSVTSWTYEQYF
TGTGCCAGTAGTGTGACTAGCTGGACCTACGAGCAGTACTTC
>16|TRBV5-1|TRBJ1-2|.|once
CASSLVVRGGPDGYTF
TGCGCCAGCAGCTTAGTGGTCCGTGGGGGGCCGGATGGCTACACCTTC
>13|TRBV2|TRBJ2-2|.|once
CASSAGTAGELFF
TGTGCCAGCAGCGCCGGGACTGCCGGGGAGCTGTTTTTT
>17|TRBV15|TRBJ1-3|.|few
CATSEPLGRSSGNTIYF
TGTGCCACCAGCGAACCCCTGGGCAGGAGCTCTGGAAACACCATATATTTT
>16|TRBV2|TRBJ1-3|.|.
CASSPRTASSGNTIYF
TGTGCCAGCAGCCCCCGGACAGCCTCCTCTGGAAACACCATATATTTT
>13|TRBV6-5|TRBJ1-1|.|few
CASSPDKYTEAFF
TGTGCCAGCAGCCCAGACAAATACACTGAAGCTTTCTTT